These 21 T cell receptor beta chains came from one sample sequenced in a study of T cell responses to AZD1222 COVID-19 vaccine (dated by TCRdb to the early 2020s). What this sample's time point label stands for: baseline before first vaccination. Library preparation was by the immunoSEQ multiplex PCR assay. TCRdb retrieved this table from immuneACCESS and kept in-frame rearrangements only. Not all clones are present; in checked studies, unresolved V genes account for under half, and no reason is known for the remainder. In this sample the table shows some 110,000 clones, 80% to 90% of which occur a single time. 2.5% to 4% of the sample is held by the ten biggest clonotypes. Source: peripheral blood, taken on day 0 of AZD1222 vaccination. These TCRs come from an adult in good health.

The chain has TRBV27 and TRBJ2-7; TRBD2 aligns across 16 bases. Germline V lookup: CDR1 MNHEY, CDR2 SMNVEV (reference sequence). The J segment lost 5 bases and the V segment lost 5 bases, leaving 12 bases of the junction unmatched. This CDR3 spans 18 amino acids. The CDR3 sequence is CASSLGTSGGAIPNEQYF. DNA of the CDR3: TGTGCCAGCAGTCTTGGGACTAGCGGGGGGGCGATTCCGAACGAGCAGTACTTC.

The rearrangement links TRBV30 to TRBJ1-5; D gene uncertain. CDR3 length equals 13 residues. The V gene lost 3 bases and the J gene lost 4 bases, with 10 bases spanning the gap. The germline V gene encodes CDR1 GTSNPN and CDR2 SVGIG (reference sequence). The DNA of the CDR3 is TGTGCCTGGAGCCAAGGGTTAAATCAGCCCCAGCATTTT. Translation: CAWSQGLNQPQHF.

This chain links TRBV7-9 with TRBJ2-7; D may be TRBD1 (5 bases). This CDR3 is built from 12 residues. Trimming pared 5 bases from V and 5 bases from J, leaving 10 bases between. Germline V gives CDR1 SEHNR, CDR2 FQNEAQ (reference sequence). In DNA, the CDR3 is TGTGCCAGCAGCAGGGGTTTCGACGAGCAGTACTTC. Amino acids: CASSRGFDEQYF.

Written as DNA, the CDR3 is TGTGCCAGCAGCCAACTAACAGGTGCAACTAATGAAAAACTGTTTTTT. Translation gives CASSQLTGATNEKLFF. The rearrangement links TRBV3-1 (or the pseudogene TRBV3-2) to TRBJ1-4; the D gene is possibly TRBD1 (5 bases). Germline CDR1 is LGHDT and CDR2 is YNNKEL (reference sequence). This CDR3 spans 16 amino acids. The ends were cut back, 2 bases at V and 0 bases at J, with 10 bases in the middle.

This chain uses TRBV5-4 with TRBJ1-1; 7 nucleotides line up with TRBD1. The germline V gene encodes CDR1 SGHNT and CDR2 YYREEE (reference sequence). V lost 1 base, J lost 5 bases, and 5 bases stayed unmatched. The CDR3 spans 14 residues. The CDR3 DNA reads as TGTGCCAGCAGCTTGTTTCAGGGGGTTACTGAAGCTTTCTTT. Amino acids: CASSLFQGVTEAFF.

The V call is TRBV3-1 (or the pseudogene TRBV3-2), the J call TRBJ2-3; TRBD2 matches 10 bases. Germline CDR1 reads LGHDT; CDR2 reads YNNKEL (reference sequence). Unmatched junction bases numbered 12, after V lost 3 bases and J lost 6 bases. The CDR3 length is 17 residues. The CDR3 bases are TGTGCCAGCAGCCAGAAAAGCGGGAGGGCCATTGGGGATACGCAGTATTTT. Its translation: CASSQKSGRAIGDTQYF.

The CDR3 sequence is CASSWGPEGEAFF. CDR3 nucleotide sequence: TGTGCCAGCAGCTGGGGTCCTGAAGGTGAAGCTTTCTTT. The chain has TRBV3-1 (or the pseudogene TRBV3-2) and TRBJ1-1; D is unclear. CDR3 length: 13 amino acids. The germline gives CDR1 LGHDT, CDR2 YNNKEL (reference sequence). Trimming removed 5 bases at V and 7 bases at J, with 14 bases between.

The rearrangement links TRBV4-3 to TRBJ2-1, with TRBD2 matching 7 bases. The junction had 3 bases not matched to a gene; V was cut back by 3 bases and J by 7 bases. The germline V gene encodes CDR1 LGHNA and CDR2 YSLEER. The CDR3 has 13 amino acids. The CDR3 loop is CASSQSAGNEQFF. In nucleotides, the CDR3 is TGCGCCAGCAGCCAGTCAGCGGGAAATGAGCAGTTCTTC.

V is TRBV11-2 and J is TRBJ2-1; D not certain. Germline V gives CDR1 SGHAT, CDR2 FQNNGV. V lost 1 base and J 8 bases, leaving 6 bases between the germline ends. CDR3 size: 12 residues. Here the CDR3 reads CASSLGIDEQFF. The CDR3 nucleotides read TGTGCCAGCAGCTTAGGTATCGATGAGCAGTTCTTC.

CDR3 in DNA: TGCAGCGTTGGTACGATCGGGTTCTTC. Protein sequence: CSVGTIGFF. This chain uses TRBV29-1 with TRBJ2-1; D remains unclear. Germline lookup yields CDR1 SQVTM and CDR2 ANQGSEA. The CDR3 is made up of 9 amino acids. Trimming stripped 4 bases from V and 15 bases from J, with 10 bases between.

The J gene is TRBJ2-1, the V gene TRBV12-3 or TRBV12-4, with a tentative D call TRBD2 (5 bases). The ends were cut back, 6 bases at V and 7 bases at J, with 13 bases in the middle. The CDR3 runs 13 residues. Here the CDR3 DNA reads TGTGCCAGCAGCTTTCTAACGGGGAATGAGCAGTTCTTC. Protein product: CASSFLTGNEQFF.

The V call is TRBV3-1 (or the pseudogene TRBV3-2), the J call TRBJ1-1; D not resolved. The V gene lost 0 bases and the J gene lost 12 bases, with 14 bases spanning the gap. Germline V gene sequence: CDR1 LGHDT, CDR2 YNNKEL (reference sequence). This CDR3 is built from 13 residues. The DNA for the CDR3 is TGTGCCAGCAGCCAAGATCCGTACGGCGGGACTTTCTTT. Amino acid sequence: CASSQDPYGGTFF.

CDR3 amino acids: CSVEDSTGSAGELFF. In DNA, the CDR3 is TGCAGCGTTGAAGATAGTACGGGCTCGGCCGGGGAGCTGTTTTTT. The chain couples TRBV29-1 to TRBJ2-2, with D hard to call. The V gene's germline CDR1 is SQVTM and CDR2 ANQGSEA. CDR3 length: 15 residues. V was shortened by 0 bases and J by 6 bases, with 14 bases between the two germline ends.

The CDR3 coding sequence is TGTGCCACCAGCACCATCAGGGCGAACACTGAAGCTTTCTTT. Its protein product is CATSTIRANTEAFF. This rearrangement joins TRBV15 to TRBJ1-1, with a possible D match to TRBD1 (5 bases). There are 14 residues in the CDR3. Germline CDR1 and CDR2: LNHNV and YYDKDF (reference sequence). V lost 4 bases and J 1 base, leaving 10 bases between the germline ends. The whole variable domain, remainder taken from reference TRBV15 and TRBJ1-1, is DAMVIQNPRYQVTQFGKPVTLSCSQTLNHNVMYWYQQKSSQAPKLLFHYYDKDFNNEADTPDNFQSRRPNTSFCFLDIRSPGLGDTAMYLCATSTIRANTEAFFGQGTRLTVV.

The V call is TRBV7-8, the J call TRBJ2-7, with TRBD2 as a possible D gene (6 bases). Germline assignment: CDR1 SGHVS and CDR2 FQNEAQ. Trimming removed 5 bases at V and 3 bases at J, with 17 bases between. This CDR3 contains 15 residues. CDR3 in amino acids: CASSPPGGADYEQYF. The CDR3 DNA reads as TGTGCCAGCAGCCCCCCCGGGGGAGCGGACTACGAGCAGTACTTC.

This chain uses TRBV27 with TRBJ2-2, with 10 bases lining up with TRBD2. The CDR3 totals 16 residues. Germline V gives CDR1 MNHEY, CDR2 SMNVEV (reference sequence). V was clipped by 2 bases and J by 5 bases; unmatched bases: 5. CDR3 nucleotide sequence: TGTGCCAGCAGTTTACGGACTAGCGGAATGACCGGGGAGCTGTTTTTT. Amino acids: CASSLRTSGMTGELFF.

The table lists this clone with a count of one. As DNA, the CDR3 is TGTGCCAGCAGCGTAGGTCCAGGGGGCAGGGGGCTAGATTCACCCCTCCACTTT. This codes for CASSVGPGGRGLDSPLHF. The chain combines TRBV9 with TRBJ1-6, with 8 bases matching TRBD1. J gave up 8 bases and V 0 bases, and 13 bases lay outside the gene matches. This CDR3 has 18 residues. The germline gives CDR1 SGDLS, CDR2 YYNGEE.

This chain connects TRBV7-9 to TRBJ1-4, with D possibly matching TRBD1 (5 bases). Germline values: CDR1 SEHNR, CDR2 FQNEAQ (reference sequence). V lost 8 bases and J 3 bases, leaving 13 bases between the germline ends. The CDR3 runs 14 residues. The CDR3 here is CASGPGNANEKLFF. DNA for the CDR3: TGTGCCAGCGGACCAGGGAACGCTAATGAAAAACTGTTTTTT.

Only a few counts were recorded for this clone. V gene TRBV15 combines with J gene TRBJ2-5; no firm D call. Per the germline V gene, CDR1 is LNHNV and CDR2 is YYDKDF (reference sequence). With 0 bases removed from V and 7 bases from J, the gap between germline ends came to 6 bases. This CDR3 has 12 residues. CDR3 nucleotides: TGTGCCACCAGCAGAGATCGCGGGACCCAGTACTTC. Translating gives CATSRDRGTQYF. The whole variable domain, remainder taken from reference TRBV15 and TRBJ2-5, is DAMVIQNPRYQVTQFGKPVTLSCSQTLNHNVMYWYQQKSSQAPKLLFHYYDKDFNNEADTPDNFQSRRPNTSFCFLDIRSPGLGDTAMYLCATSRDRGTQYFGPGTRLLVL.

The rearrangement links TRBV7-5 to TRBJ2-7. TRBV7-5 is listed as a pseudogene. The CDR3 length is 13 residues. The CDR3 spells CVRPQRRDYEQYF. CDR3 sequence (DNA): TGTGTCAGACCCCAAAGACGAGACTACGAGCAGTACTTC.

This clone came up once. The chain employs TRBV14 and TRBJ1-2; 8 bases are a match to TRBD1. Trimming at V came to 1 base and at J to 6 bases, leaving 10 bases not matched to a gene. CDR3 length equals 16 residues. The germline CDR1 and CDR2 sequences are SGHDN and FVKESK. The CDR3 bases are TGTGCCAGCAGCCAAGTGGTTGGGGACAGGAGTAATGGCTACACCTTC. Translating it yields CASSQVVGDRSNGYTF. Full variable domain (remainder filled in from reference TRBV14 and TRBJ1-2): EAGVTQFPSHSVIEKGQTVTLRCDPISGHDNLYWYRRVMGKEIKFLLHFVKESKQDESGMPNNRFLAERTGGTYSTLKVQPAELEDSGVYFCASSQVVGDRSNGYTFGSGTRLTVV.